This T cell receptor beta chain was documented in a study of technical replicates of blood from a handful of donors. The CDR3 totals 14 residues. Deletions cut 0 bases from V and 1 base from J, with 6 bases between. Germline lookup yields CDR1 LGHNT and CDR2 FRNRAP. Assay: immunoSEQ multiplex PCR; the TCRdb copy retains only in-frame clones and omits some. Of around 70,000 clones in the sample, 85% to 95% were seen once. Source material: T cells isolated from PBMCs. This chain connects TRBV12-5 to TRBJ1-1, with no clear D. The clonotype was recovered from a human donor in good health. The CDR3 DNA sequence: TGTGCTAGTGGTTTGGTCCTAAGGAACACTGAAGCTTTCTTT. Translating it yields CASGLVLRNTEAFF.